This T cell receptor (beta chain) was recovered during a study of T cells in Graves' hyperthyroidism and ophthalmopathy. Uncontrolled infection, other autoimmune disease, pregnancy and lactation each barred patients from inclusion. There were TCR beta CDR3 regions amplified from RNA transcripts. HTBI primers drove first-round RT-PCR of the TCR CDR3. TCRdb independently ran MiXCR on the multiplex PCR reads; one entry per CDR3 protein. The sample holds hundreds of thousands of distinct CDR3 sequences, 16% seen once. The V gene lost 4 bases and the J gene lost 0 bases, with 12 bases spanning the gap. From germline, CDR1 is SEHNR and CDR2 FQNEAQ (reference sequence). This CDR3 comprises 15 residues. Study results and caveats: In the blood, most expanded thyroid clonotypes above 0.001 appeared as well.

This clonotype has just a few counts. The antigen remains undetermined. Sequencing input: blood. The chain is built from TRBV7-9 and TRBJ1-2; a weak D match, TRBD1 (5 bases). This clonotype originated in a woman aged 18-30 years with Graves' hyperthyroidism. This CDR3 is CASSSQALANYGYTF. CDR3 nucleotide sequence: TGTGCCAGCAGCTCACAGGCGCTAGCTAACTATGGCTACACCTTC.